The T cell receptor beta chain under discussion was sequenced for a study of OX40 agonist ivuxolimab in advanced cancers. Study as a whole: Partial responses were seen in three patients, one with hepatocellular carcinoma and two with cutaneous melanoma.

The method was immunoSEQ multiplex PCR; TCRdb's version includes in-frame clones alone and lacks a portion of them. The profile covers 80,000 or so clones, with around 83% appearing a single time and 2% to 2.5% taken by the ten largest. This clone was found once. Antigen unknown. CDR1 is SGHVS and CDR2 is FQNEAQ in the germline V gene. This CDR3 has 15 amino acids. V lost 3 bases and J lost 4, with 15 bases in between. Overall study results and limits: On average, CD8+ T cells showed a greater number of expanded clones than CD4+. People who partly responded at 0.1-3.0 mg/kg had some of the least clonal expansion seen.

This rearrangement joins TRBV7-8 to TRBJ2-5; weak D call: TRBD2 (6 bases). Sample: CD4+ or CD8+ T cells sorted from blood, taken in a trial of the OX40 agonist ivuxolimab. This sequence was found in an adult with an advanced solid tumor such as melanoma, head and neck, liver or kidney cancer. DNA of the CDR3: TGTGCCAGCAGCTTCCCCAGCGGAGGGCGAGAGACCCAGTACTTC. This gives the protein CASSFPSGGRETQYF.